The rows below give T cell receptor beta chains drawn from one sample of a study of blood T cell repertoires in COVID-19. Only in-frame clones appear in the TCRdb table, and some are missing; sequencing was by immunoSEQ multiplex PCR. Among about 330,000 clones listed, 87% were seen once. Sequencing was performed on PBMCs or T cells enriched from blood (not recorded which). The origin of the receptors is a woman in her 30s who had recovered from COVID-19. CDR3s include the opening cysteine and the closing phenylalanine or tryptophan. D genes are given only for firm matches. Size tells how often a clone was seen (once, few, many) or the class of an expanded clone, and some rows leave it out.

j_call d_call v_call clone_size cdr3_nt cdr3_aa
TRBJ2-3 TRBD2 TRBV7-8 NA TGTGCCAGCAGCTTCCCCTCCCTAGCGGGGGTCACAGATACGCAGTATTTT CASSFPSLAGVTDTQYF
TRBJ2-1 TRBD2 TRBV7-2 NA TGTGCCAGCAGCCCCGGGACTAGCGGGGGGTCACGCCCGCAGTTCTTC CASSPGTSGGSRPQFF
TRBJ1-3 TRBD1 TRBV19 NA TGTGCCAGCCGGGACAGGGGAAACAAACTTGGAAACACCATATATTTT CASRDRGNKLGNTIYF
TRBJ2-7 TRBD1 TRBV20-1 NA TGCAGTGCTCGTGCCCGACAGGGGGCGTACGAGCAGTACTTC CSARARQGAYEQYF
TRBJ2-3 NA TRBV9 NA TGTGCCAGCAGCGTCGGTGGAGATACGCAGTATTTT CASSVGGDTQYF
TRBJ1-2 NA TRBV6-5 few TGTGCCAGTTGGGGGCCGAAAACTTCTAACTATGGCTACACCTTC CASWGPKTSNYGYTF
TRBJ2-7 TRBD1 TRBV15 NA TGTGCCACCAGCAGAGTCGGGACAGGGGATTCGTACGAGCAGTACTTC CATSRVGTGDSYEQYF
TRBJ1-2 TRBD1 TRBV27 NA TGTGCCAGCAGTCCCCGGGACAGGGTCTATGGCTACACCTTC CASSPRDRVYGYTF
TRBJ1-6 NA TRBV6-2/TRBV6-3 NA TGTGCCAGCAGTACTCGGAGGGCAGGGAATTCACCCCTCCACTTT CASSTRRAGNSPLHF
TRBJ1-1 NA TRBV5-1 NA TGCGCCAGCAGCCCAGATAGGGGCACTGAAGCTTTCTTT CASSPDRGTEAFF
TRBJ1-6 NA TRBV21-1 NA TGTGCCAGCAGCAAAGCGAAGACAGGGGGCGATTCACCCCTCCACTTT CASSKAKTGGDSPLHF
TRBJ1-1 NA TRBV5-1 NA TGCGCCAGCAGCCACGCCTCGACTGTGAACACTGAAGCTTTCTTT CASSHASTVNTEAFF
TRBJ1-5 NA TRBV6-5 NA TGTGCCAGCAACCAGGGGTTCAATCAGCCCCAGCATTTT CASNQGFNQPQHF
TRBJ1-1 NA TRBV29-1 NA TGCAGCGTTCGTTTCCACTTATTAAACACTGAAGCTTTCTTT CSVRFHLLNTEAFF
TRBJ1-6 NA TRBV7-3 NA TGTGCCAGCAGCGCAGGGACACATAATTCACCCCTCCACTTT CASSAGTHNSPLHF
TRBJ1-5 NA TRBV30 few TGTGCCTGGAGAGCCAGGGATAGCAATCAGCCCCAGCATTTT CAWRARDSNQPQHF
TRBJ2-7 TRBD1 TRBV18 once TGTGCCAGCTCACCGGGACAGGGACCCTACGAGCAGTACTTC CASSPGQGPYEQYF
TRBJ1-4 NA TRBV5-1 NA TGCGCCAGCAGCTTGGGGGCCCCAACCCATGAAAAACTGTTTTTT CASSLGAPTHEKLFF
TRBJ1-5 NA TRBV6-6 NA TGTGCCAGCAGTTACTTACAGAAGGCCATCAATCAGCCCCAGCATTTT CASSYLQKAINQPQHF
TRBJ1-2 NA TRBV19 once TGTGCCAGTAGCAATTCTCCCAGGGAAGGCTACACCTTC CASSNSPREGYTF
TRBJ1-2 TRBD1 TRBV29-1 NA TGCAGCGGCTACGATTCGGGACAGACTTTTAACTATGGCTACACCTTC CSGYDSGQTFNYGYTF
TRBJ2-1 TRBD1 TRBV5-1 NA TGCGCCAGCAGCTTAGAGGGGGCGACCTACAATGAGCAGTTCTTC CASSLEGATYNEQFF
TRBJ1-2 TRBD1 TRBV7-2 NA TGTGCCAGCAGCTCCGGGACAGGGGAGTATGGCTACACCTTC CASSSGTGEYGYTF
TRBJ1-4 TRBD1 TRBV5-1 NA TGCGCCAGCAGCGTCGGACAGGGCGGCGAAAAACTGTTTTTT CASSVGQGGEKLFF
TRBJ1-5 TRBD1 TRBV6-5 NA TGTGCCAGCAGATGGACAGGGGATCAGCCCCAGCATTTT CASRWTGDQPQHF
TRBJ1-6 TRBD1 TRBV6-6 NA TGTGCCAGCAGACGACAGGGCCCTAACTCCTATAATTCACCCCTCCACTTT CASRRQGPNSYNSPLHF
TRBJ2-1 NA TRBV5-1 NA TGCGCCAGCAGCTTGGGGAGTACGACCCACAATGAGCAGTTCTTC CASSLGSTTHNEQFF
TRBJ1-2 NA TRBV19 NA TGTGCCAGTAGTATAGGACTTGGGGCCCCTCCCTCCTATGGCTACACCTTC CASSIGLGAPPSYGYTF
TRBJ1-6 NA TRBV30 NA TGTGCCTGGACCGGGACAAATAATTCACCCCTCCACTTT CAWTGTNNSPLHF
TRBJ1-5 NA TRBV18 NA TGTGCCAGCTCACCCCGGACAGATGGTAATCAGCCCCAGCATTTT CASSPRTDGNQPQHF
TRBJ2-3 TRBD2 TRBV11-2 NA TGTGCCAGCAGCTTAGTGGCTAGCGGGGGCTCTAGCACAGATACGCAGTATTTT CASSLVASGGSSTDTQYF
TRBJ2-7 TRBD1 TRBV6-5 NA TGTGCCAGCAGTTACGACGGGACAGGGTCCGACGAGCAGTACTTC CASSYDGTGSDEQYF
TRBJ2-7 TRBD1 TRBV6-5 NA TGTGCCAGCAGTAAGGACAGGCGGTACGAGCAGTACTTC CASSKDRRYEQYF
TRBJ2-7 NA TRBV10-3 NA TGTGCCATCAGTGAAATTGACAACTACGAGCAGTACTTC CAISEIDNYEQYF
TRBJ1-2 TRBD1 TRBV30 NA TGTGCCTGGAGTGTAACGGCAGGGGGCAGTGGCTACACCTTC CAWSVTAGGSGYTF
TRBJ2-5 NA TRBV19 NA TGTGCCAGTCGAGGTGGGGAGACCCAGTACTTC CASRGGETQYF
TRBJ1-5 TRBD1 TRBV7-8 NA TGTGCCAGCAGCTTCGGGACAGTGGGGAGCAATCAGCCCCAGCATTTT CASSFGTVGSNQPQHF
TRBJ1-6 NA TRBV27 NA TGTGCCAGCACCCCTGCAGGGGCCATGCAGGCCCTCCACTTT CASTPAGAMQALHF
TRBJ2-2 TRBD1 TRBV19 once TGTGCCAGTAGTATTCCCGGGACAGGGTCGGCCGGGGAGCTGTTTTTT CASSIPGTGSAGELFF
TRBJ2-3 NA TRBV11-2 NA TGTGCCAGCAGCTTAGCTGTTCGGGGTGGGGCAGATACGCAGTATTTT CASSLAVRGGADTQYF
TRBJ1-6 NA TRBV12-3/TRBV12-4 few TGTGCCACCTCCACGGCCGGAGGTTCACCCCTCCACTTT CATSTAGGSPLHF
TRBJ2-7 TRBD1 TRBV30 NA TGTGCCTGGAAAGGGGGCGCGTACGAGCAGTACTTC CAWKGGAYEQYF
TRBJ1-1 NA TRBV12-3/TRBV12-4 once TGTGCCAGCAGTCCGACTACGGGGGAAGCTTTCTTT CASSPTTGEAFF
TRBJ1-2 TRBD1 TRBV18 NA TGTGCCAGCTCACCACCGGGACAGGGGGACTACTATGGCTACACCTTC CASSPPGQGDYYGYTF
TRBJ1-2 TRBD1 TRBV19 few TGTGCCAGTACCTTCGAGGGACAGGGGGAAACTAACTATGGCTACACCTTC CASTFEGQGETNYGYTF
TRBJ1-6 TRBD1 TRBV5-1 NA TGCGCCAGCAGCTTGCAGGCAGGGGGGTTAGTTAATTCACCCCTCCACTTT CASSLQAGGLVNSPLHF
TRBJ1-6 NA TRBV6-5 once TGTGCCAGCGCCCGCAGGGATAATTCACCCCTCCACTTT CASARRDNSPLHF
TRBJ1-2 TRBD1 TRBV28 NA TGTGCCTCCGGTGGGACAGGGGTTTATGGCTACACCTTC CASGGTGVYGYTF
TRBJ2-7 TRBD2 TRBV5-1 few TGCGCCAGCAGCCCGGAAGGACTAGCGGCAGCCTACGAGCAGTACTTC CASSPEGLAAAYEQYF
TRBJ2-3 TRBD1 TRBV3-1/TRBV3-2 NA TGTGCCAGCAGCCCCTGGACAGGGGCAGATACGCAGTATTTT CASSPWTGADTQYF
TRBJ1-1 TRBD1 TRBV4-1 few TGCGCCAGCAGCCTCGGGCAGGGGGGAAGAGAGTATGAAGCTTTCTTT CASSLGQGGREYEAFF
TRBJ1-1 TRBD1 TRBV13 NA TGTGCCAGCAGCTTAGCCGCTACAGGGGCGCGCACTGAAGCTTTCTTT CASSLAATGARTEAFF
TRBJ2-7 NA TRBV7-2 NA TGTGCCAGCAGCCGCCGGGTTTCCTACGAGCAGTACTTC CASSRRVSYEQYF
TRBJ2-1 TRBD2 TRBV3-1/TRBV3-2 NA TGTGCCAGCAGCCAAGCTAGCGGGGGCTCCTACAATGAGCAGTTCTTC CASSQASGGSYNEQFF
TRBJ1-1 NA TRBV3-1/TRBV3-2 NA TGTGCCAGCAGTCGTCAGACAGGGAACACTGAAGCTTTCTTT CASSRQTGNTEAFF
TRBJ1-1 TRBD1 TRBV5-1 NA TGCGCCAGCAGCCCCTCAGGGGGCACTGAAGCTTTCTTT CASSPSGGTEAFF
TRBJ1-1 NA TRBV14 NA TGTGCCAGCAGCCAAGTGTTGGGGGGGACTGAAGCTTTCTTT CASSQVLGGTEAFF
TRBJ2-5 NA TRBV25-1 NA TGTGCCAGCAGTGAATATCGGTACCAAGAGACCCAGTACTTC CASSEYRYQETQYF
TRBJ1-1 TRBD1 TRBV28 NA TGTGCCAGCAGTCCTCGACAGGGCGGAGCTTTCTTT CASSPRQGGAFF